One and the same sample provided the 6 T cell receptor beta chains below, sequenced in a study of OX40 agonist ivuxolimab in advanced cancers. Data came from immunoSEQ multiplex PCR; TCRdb stores just in-frame clones and leaves some out. Of roughly 64,000 clones listed, more than 75% are singletons. Here the sequenced sample was CD4+ or CD8+ T cells sorted from blood, taken in a trial of the OX40 agonist ivuxolimab. These TCRs come from an adult with an advanced solid tumor such as melanoma, head and neck, liver or kidney cancer.

The chain carries TRBV28 and TRBJ2-2; D unresolved. Germline values: CDR1 MDHEN, CDR2 SYDVKM. The CDR3 runs to 13 residues. V lost 8 bases, J lost 1 base, and 8 bases lay in between. This CDR3 is CASFDGNTGELFF. CDR3 DNA sequence: TGTGCCAGCTTCGACGGGAACACCGGGGAGCTGTTTTTT.

The rearrangement links TRBV6-5 to TRBJ1-3; weak D call: TRBD1 (5 bases). The V and J ends lost 6 bases and 0 bases respectively, with 12 bases between them. CDR3 length: 15 residues. Germline V gene lookup returns CDR1 MNHEY and CDR2 SVGAGI. The CDR3: CASSDRLSSGNTIYF. The DNA of the CDR3 is TGTGCCAGCAGCGACAGATTAAGCTCTGGAAACACCATATATTTT.

V and J are TRBV4-3 and TRBJ2-7, with 7 bases identical to TRBD2. CDR3 length equals 16 residues. CDR1 is LGHNA, CDR2 YSLEER, per germline. The V segment lost 0 bases and the J segment 3 bases; nucleotides outside the gene matches: 8. The CDR3 here is CASSQDRASGNYEQYF. For the CDR3, the DNA is TGCGCCAGCAGCCAAGATCGAGCTAGCGGAAACTACGAGCAGTACTTC.

The genes are TRBV19 and TRBJ1-3; D is unclear. There are 13 residues in the CDR3. Germline V gene sequence: CDR1 LNHDA, CDR2 SQIVND (reference sequence). Trimming took off 5 bases at V and 4 bases at J, with 9 bases between the two ends. CDR3: CASSPRGGNTIYF. DNA for the CDR3: TGTGCCAGTAGTCCCCGGGGAGGAAACACCATATATTTT. The whole variable domain, remainder taken from reference TRBV19 and TRBJ1-3, is DGGITQSPKYLFRKEGQNVTLSCEQNLNHDAMYWYRQDPGQGLRLIYYSQIVNDFQKGDIAEGYSVSREKKESFPLTVTSAQKNPTAFYLCASSPRGGNTIYFGEGSWLTVV.

The chain has TRBV6-5 and TRBJ2-7; a possible D gene is TRBD2 (6 bases). CDR1 is MNHEY, CDR2 SVGAGI, per germline. V gave up 6 bases and J gave up 0 bases, with 15 bases separating them. The CDR3 consists of 15 residues. The CDR3 here is CASSPRGTDSYEQYF. As DNA, the CDR3 is TGTGCCAGCAGCCCTCGGGGGACTGACTCCTACGAGCAGTACTTC.

The CDR3 DNA reads TGTGCCAGTAGACCCGGGTTCCAGGGGGCGCGAGGTTTTCGGACCTATGGCTACACCTTC. It is translated as CASRPGFQGARGFRTYGYTF. This sequence joins TRBV19 and TRBJ1-2; 8 nucleotides line up with TRBD1. The germline CDR1 and CDR2 sequences are LNHDA and SQIVND (reference sequence). The CDR3 is 20 residues long. V dropped 6 bases and J dropped 4; count of bases not matched to a gene: 25.